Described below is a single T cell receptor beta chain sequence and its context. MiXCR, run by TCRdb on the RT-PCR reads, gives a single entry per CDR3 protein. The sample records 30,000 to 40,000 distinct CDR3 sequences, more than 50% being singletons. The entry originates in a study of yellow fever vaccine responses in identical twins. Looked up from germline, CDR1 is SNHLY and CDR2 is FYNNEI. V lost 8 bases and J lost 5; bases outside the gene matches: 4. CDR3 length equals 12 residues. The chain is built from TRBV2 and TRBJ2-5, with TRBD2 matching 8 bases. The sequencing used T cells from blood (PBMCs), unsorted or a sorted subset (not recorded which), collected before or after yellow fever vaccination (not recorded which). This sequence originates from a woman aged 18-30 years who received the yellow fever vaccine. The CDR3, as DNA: TGTGCCAGCGGACTAGCCTACGAGACCCAGTACTTC. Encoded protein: CASGLAYETQYF.